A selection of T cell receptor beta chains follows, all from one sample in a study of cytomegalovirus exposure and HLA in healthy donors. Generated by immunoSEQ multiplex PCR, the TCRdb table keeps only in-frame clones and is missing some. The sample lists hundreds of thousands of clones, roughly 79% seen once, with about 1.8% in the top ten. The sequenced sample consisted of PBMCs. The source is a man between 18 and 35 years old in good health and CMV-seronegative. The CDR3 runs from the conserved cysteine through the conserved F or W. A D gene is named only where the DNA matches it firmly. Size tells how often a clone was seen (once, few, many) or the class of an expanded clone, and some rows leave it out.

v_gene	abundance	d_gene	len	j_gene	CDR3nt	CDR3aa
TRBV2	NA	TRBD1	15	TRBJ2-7	TGTGCCAGCAGTGAAAACAGGGGAAGCTCCTACGAGCAGTACTTC	CASSENRGSSYEQYF
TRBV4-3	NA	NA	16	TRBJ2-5	TGCGCCCCCAACCAGGACGGTTCGGAGGGCGAAGAGACCCAGTACTTC	CAPNQDGSEGEETQYF
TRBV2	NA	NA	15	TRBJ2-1	TGTGCCAGCAGTGAAGGACAGGTCGGTGGCAATGAGCAGTTCTTC	CASSEGQVGGNEQFF
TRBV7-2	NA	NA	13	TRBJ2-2	TGTGCCAGCAGCTCTAACCACCCCGGGGAGCTGTTTTTT	CASSSNHPGELFF
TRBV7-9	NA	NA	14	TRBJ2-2	TGTGCCAGCAGCCCTAGCGCCAACACCGGGGAGCTGTTTTTT	CASSPSANTGELFF
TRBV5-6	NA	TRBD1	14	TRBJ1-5	TGTGCCAGCAGCGTCAGGGGGGCGAATCAGCCCCAGCATTTT	CASSVRGANQPQHF
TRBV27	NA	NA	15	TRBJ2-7	TGTGCCAGCAGTAGGGTGCGCGGGCCACCCTACGAGCAGTACTTC	CASSRVRGPPYEQYF
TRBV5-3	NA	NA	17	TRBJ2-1	TGTGCCAGTGGACAGCCCCTGGGGGGGAGCTCCTACAATGAGCAGTTCTTC	CASGQPLGGSSYNEQFF
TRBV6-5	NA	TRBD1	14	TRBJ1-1	TGTGCCAGCAGCCGACAGGGGGCTTGGACTGAAGCTTTCTTT	CASSRQGAWTEAFF
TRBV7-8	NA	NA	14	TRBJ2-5	TGTGCCAGCAGCCCCAGGGCCGGAACGGGGACCCAGTACTTC	CASSPRAGTGTQYF
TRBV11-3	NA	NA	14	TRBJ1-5	TGTGCCAGCAGCTCACTACAGGGCAATCAGCCCCAGCATTTT	CASSSLQGNQPQHF
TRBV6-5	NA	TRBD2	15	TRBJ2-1	TGTGCCAGCAGTTACTACGCTAGCGGGAGTCGAGAGCAGTTCTTC	CASSYYASGSREQFF
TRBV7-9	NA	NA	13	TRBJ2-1	TGTGCCAGCAGCTTAGGCAGGGCCGATGAGCAGTTCTTC	CASSLGRADEQFF
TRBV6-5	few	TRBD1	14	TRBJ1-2	TGTGCCAGCAGTTCAGGGGGCAGTTACTATGGCTACACCTTC	CASSSGGSYYGYTF
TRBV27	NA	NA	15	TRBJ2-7	TGTGCCAGCAGTCCGATCCCTATAGGGGTCTACGAGCAGTACTTC	CASSPIPIGVYEQYF
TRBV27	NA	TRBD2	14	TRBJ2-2	TGTGCCAGCAGTGGGGGGGGGAACACCGGGGAGCTGTTTTTT	CASSGGGNTGELFF
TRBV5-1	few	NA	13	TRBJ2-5	TGCGCCAGCAGACCCAACAACCAAGAGACCCAGTACTTC	CASRPNNQETQYF
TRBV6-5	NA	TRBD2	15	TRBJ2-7	TGTGCCAGCAGTTACTCCGCTAGCGGGAGTGGCGAGCAGTACTTC	CASSYSASGSGEQYF
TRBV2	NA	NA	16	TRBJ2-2	TGTGCCAGCAGTGATAGACTAGGGGTAATTGCCGGGGAGCTGTTTTTT	CASSDRLGVIAGELFF
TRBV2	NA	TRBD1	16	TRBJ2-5	TGTGCCAGCAGCAATGAATGGGACAGCTTGGGACAGACCCAGTACTTC	CASSNEWDSLGQTQYF
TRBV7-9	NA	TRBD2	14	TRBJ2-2	TGTGCCACTGGGACTAGCGGGGCCACCGGGGAGCTGTTTTTT	CATGTSGATGELFF
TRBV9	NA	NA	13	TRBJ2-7	TGTGCCAGCAGCACCATCGACCGAGGCGAGCAGTACTTC	CASSTIDRGEQYF
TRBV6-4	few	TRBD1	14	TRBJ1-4	TGTGCCAGCAGTGACTCGACAGGGAGTGAAAAACTGTTTTTT	CASSDSTGSEKLFF
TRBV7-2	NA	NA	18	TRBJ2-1	TGTGCCAGCAGCTTAGAGGGGAGACTCGCGGGGTACTACAATGAGCAGTTCTTC	CASSLEGRLAGYYNEQFF
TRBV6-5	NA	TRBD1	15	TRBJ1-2	TGTGCCAGCAGTTACAATGAGGGGGCTGGGTTCGGCTACACCTTC	CASSYNEGAGFGYTF
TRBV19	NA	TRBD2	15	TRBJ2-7	TGTGCCAGTAGTCCAGCGGGAGGGCTAGCGGGAGTGGAGTACTTC	CASSPAGGLAGVEYF
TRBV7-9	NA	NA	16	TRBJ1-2	TGTGCCAGCAGCTTAGGCAGGGTGACGATGCGGGGCGGCTACACCTTC	CASSLGRVTMRGGYTF